The following is a T cell receptor beta chain sequence with its context. The CDR3 is made up of 15 amino acids. Germline V lookup: CDR1 SGHDT, CDR2 YYEEEE. The V gene end was trimmed by 5 bases and the J gene end by 4 bases; junction bases not matched to a gene: 7. The data stem from a study of shared clonotypes between healthy human individuals. The table came from immunoSEQ multiplex PCR; TCRdb's copy has only in-frame clones and leaves some out. The data show around 690,000 clones, with around 91% seen just once and about 34% held by the top ten. The sample comprised memory CD8+ T cells from PBMCs. Subset of the sample: CD45RO+ cells pooled with CCR7-negative TemRA cells. This receptor was identified in a man aged 18 to 29 in good health. Some clones in this sample may be carry-over from other donors' samples. This rearrangement joins TRBV5-6 to TRBJ2-2, with 8 bases matching TRBD2. The CDR3 DNA reads TGTGCCAGCAGACCAGGGACTAGTGGCACCGGGGAGCTGTTTTTT. Residues: CASRPGTSGTGELFF.